This T cell receptor (beta chain) was identified during a study of vaccination effects on CD4 cells after COVID-19. Some clones are missing from TCRdb's copy, which holds only in-frame ones; the method was immunoSEQ multiplex PCR. The sample includes tens of thousands of clones, roughly 75% seen only once; the top ten take roughly a fifth. Antigen-specific CD4+ T cells were expanded with viral peptide pools in the ViraFEST assay before sequencing. Upon completion of roughly ten days in culture, CD4+ T cells were isolated. Previously uninfected by SARS-CoV-2, the vaccine recipients also showed negative nucleocapsid antibodies. Germline CDR1 and CDR2: SGHTA and FQGNSA. This CDR3 comprises 16 residues. V lost 5 bases and J lost 2; bases outside the gene matches: 8. As regards this clone: Its antigen remains unknown.

The TCR comes from a human donor who received a COVID-19 vaccine. The sample consisted of CD4+ T cells from PBMCs cultured with HCoV-NL63 spike peptides, taken before COVID-19 vaccination. The chain combines TRBV7-2 with TRBJ2-3, with 9 bases fitting TRBD2. This CDR3 is CASSRGGGGATDTQYF. CDR3 bases: TGTGCCAGCAGCCGGGGAGGCGGGGGGGCCACAGATACGCAGTATTTT.